This T cell receptor beta chain derives from a study of blood T cell repertoires in COVID-19. Overall study: Whether acute or convalescent, the COVID-19 samples came from the United States, Italy and Spain. Nucleic acid was either cDNA or gDNA, and it came from T cells, B-cell-depleted T cells, or PBMCs.

Per the study methods: Using reference gene primer amplification, nucleated cell counts were estimated. Only in-frame clones appear in the TCRdb table, and some are missing; sequencing was by immunoSEQ multiplex PCR. V and J calls and clone size are those listed in that table; D and trimming were worked out from the DNA. Of some 350,000 clones listed, around nine tenths are singletons. V lost 4 bases to trimming and J lost 8 bases, with 14 bases between them. Germline V gene sequence: CDR1 PRHDT, CDR2 FYEKMQ (reference sequence). There are 14 residues in the CDR3. Sequencing was done on a sample of peripheral blood. This TCR was recovered from a woman younger than 35 who had recovered from COVID-19. The rearrangement uses TRBV13 and TRBJ1-4, with D possibly TRBD1 on 5 matching bases. DNA for the CDR3: TGTGCCAGCAGCTCAAAGGACCAGGGAGAAAAACTGTTTTTT. It codes for CASSSKDQGEKLFF.